The 9 T cell receptor beta chains below were found in one sample sequenced in a study of blood T cell repertoires in COVID-19. Clones were read by immunoSEQ multiplex PCR, and TCRdb kept only the in-frame ones, dropping some. The sample records approximately 150,000 clones, 70% to 85% being singletons. Sequences were obtained from peripheral blood. Source of these receptors: a woman aged 50 to 60 in a cohort sampled during active or convalescent COVID-19.

The chain carries TRBV30 and TRBJ1-2; the D gene is possibly TRBD1 (6 bases). Germline lookup yields CDR1 GTSNPN and CDR2 SVGIG (reference sequence). This CDR3 contains 16 residues. The V end lost 1 base, the J end lost 3 bases, and 18 bases lay between the germline ends. For the CDR3, the DNA is TGTGCCTGGAGTGCCAACAGGGCCCCTGCGGACTATGGCTACACCTTC. Translated, it gives CAWSANRAPADYGYTF.

The chain couples TRBV11-2 to TRBJ2-4; D not certain. CDR1 and CDR2 (germline): SGHAT, FQNNGV. CDR3 length: 13 residues. Trimming removed 5 bases from V and 7 bases from J, with 12 bases in between. This chain's CDR3 is CASSPHDGNIQYF. The CDR3 bases are TGTGCCAGCAGCCCCCACGACGGGAACATTCAGTACTTC.

This sequence joins TRBV3-1 (or the pseudogene TRBV3-2) and TRBJ2-5; 9 bases align to TRBD2. This CDR3 region has 13 residues. The J segment lost 5 bases and the V segment lost 10 bases, leaving 8 bases of the junction unmatched. The germline gives CDR1 LGHDT, CDR2 YNNKEL (reference sequence). CDR3 in amino acids: CATNRAGGETQYF. As DNA, the CDR3 is TGTGCCACAAACAGGGCGGGGGGGGAGACCCAGTACTTC.

The chain employs TRBV9 and TRBJ2-2; TRBD2 is a possible D gene (6 bases). Germline V gives CDR1 SGDLS, CDR2 YYNGEE. The CDR3 has 13 residues. The V end was cut by 2 bases, the J end by 8 bases, with 10 bases between. The CDR3 region is CASSVEGMGELFF. The DNA of the CDR3 is TGTGCCAGCAGCGTGGAGGGGATGGGGGAGCTGTTTTTT.

For this clone: Additional DNA sequences in this sample encode the identical CDR3. This chain links TRBV19 with TRBJ2-7; TRBD1 agrees at 12 bases. J was trimmed by 2 bases and V by 6 bases; bases with no gene match: 2. There are 14 residues in the CDR3. CDR1 LNHDA and CDR2 SQIVND come from the germline V gene (reference sequence). The CDR3 DNA reads TGTGCCAGTAGCGGGACAGGGGGCGCCTACGAGCAGTACTTC. Translating gives CASSGTGGAYEQYF. Based on the CDR3 plus reference TRBV19 and TRBJ2-7, the full variable domain is DGGITQSPKYLFRKEGQNVTLSCEQNLNHDAMYWYRQDPGQGLRLIYYSQIVNDFQKGDIAEGYSVSREKKESFPLTVTSAQKNPTAFYLCASSGTGGAYEQYFGPGTRLTVT.

The chain is built from TRBV6-4 and TRBJ1-5; tentative D call: TRBD1 (5 bases). This CDR3 region has 13 residues. Germline V gives CDR1 MRHNA, CDR2 SNTAGT. The V and J ends lost 4 bases and 1 base respectively, with 5 bases between them. In DNA, the CDR3 is TGTGCCAGCAGTGCAGGGAGCAATCAGCCCCAGCATTTT. This codes for CASSAGSNQPQHF.

J is TRBJ1-1 and V is TRBV5-1; TRBD1 matches at 9 bases. This CDR3 region has 16 residues. Germline V gene sequence: CDR1 SGHRS, CDR2 YFSETQ. With V trimmed by 1 base and J by 8 bases, 12 bases remained unmatched. In nucleotides, the CDR3 is TGCGCCAGCAGCTTGCAAGGCCTACAGGGGGCAGAGGAAGCTTTCTTT. It specifies CASSLQGLQGAEEAFF.

There are a few counts of this clone. The chain couples TRBV7-9 to TRBJ2-7; unclear D gene. CDR3 length: 14 amino acids. V lost 3 bases and J lost 0, with 9 bases in between. Germline-derived CDR1 and CDR2 are SEHNR and FQNEAQ (reference sequence). CDR3 nucleotide sequence: TGTGCCAGCAGCTTTGGAGTACTCTCCTACGAGCAGTACTTC. It encodes CASSFGVLSYEQYF.

The count of this clone is one. This sequence joins TRBV15 and TRBJ2-2, with 8 positions matching TRBD2. This CDR3 comprises 15 residues. Germline V gives CDR1 LNHNV, CDR2 YYDKDF (reference sequence). With V trimmed by 4 bases and J by 7 bases, 8 bases remained unmatched. CDR3 nucleotide sequence: TGTGCCACCAGCAATGCACTAGCGGCCGGCGGGGAGCTGTTTTTT. Its protein is CATSNALAAGGELFF. The full variable domain, rest sourced from reference TRBV15 and TRBJ2-2, is DAMVIQNPRYQVTQFGKPVTLSCSQTLNHNVMYWYQQKSSQAPKLLFHYYDKDFNNEADTPDNFQSRRPNTSFCFLDIRSPGLGDTAMYLCATSNALAAGGELFFGEGSRLTVL.